This T cell receptor beta chain was sequenced for a study of cytotoxic CD8 clonotypes in ibrutinib-treated CLL. General study results and limits: An increase in clonality occurred at ibrutinib response, followed by a return toward baseline at progression. Public clonotypes showed up rarely, and on treatment they shrank or held steady.

Assay used: immunoSEQ multiplex PCR; TCRdb lists only in-frame clones, some missing. In the table there are around 310,000 clones, about 77% of which are singletons. On this clone: Its matching antigen is unknown.

Trimming removed 4 bases from V and 0 bases from J, with 12 bases in between. CDR3 length: 15 residues. Germline V CDR1 and CDR2: MDHEN, SYDVKM. The chain recombines TRBV28 with TRBJ1-2; no clear D gene. The sequence derives from a human donor with chronic lymphocytic leukemia. This specimen consisted of PBMCs, obtained before ibrutinib treatment. The DNA for the CDR3 is TGTGCCAGCAGTTCTTACAGCGAACCTAACTATGGCTACACCTTC. It yields the protein CASSSYSEPNYGYTF.